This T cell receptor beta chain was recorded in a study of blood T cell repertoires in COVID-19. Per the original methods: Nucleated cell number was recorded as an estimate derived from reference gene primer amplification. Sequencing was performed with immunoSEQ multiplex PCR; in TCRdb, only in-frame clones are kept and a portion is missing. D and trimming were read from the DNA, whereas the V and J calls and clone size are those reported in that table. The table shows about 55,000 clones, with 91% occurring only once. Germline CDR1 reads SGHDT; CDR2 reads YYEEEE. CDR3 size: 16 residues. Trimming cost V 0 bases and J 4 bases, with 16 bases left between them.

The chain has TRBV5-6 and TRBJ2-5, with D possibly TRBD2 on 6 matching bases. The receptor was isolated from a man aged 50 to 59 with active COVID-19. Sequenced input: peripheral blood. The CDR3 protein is CASSLDRAGRGETQYF. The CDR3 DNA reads TGTGCCAGCAGCTTGGATCGGGCGGGAAGGGGAGAGACCCAGTACTTC.